One sample yielded the 7 T cell receptor beta chains listed below, sequenced in a study of T-cell memory formation after mild COVID-19. One entry per CDR3 protein results from TCRdb running MiXCR on the 5' RACE reads. The data hold 400,000 to 500,000 distinct CDR3 sequences, with approximately 20% observed a single time. Input material: PBMCs or a T cell subset sorted from them (not recorded which). All receptors come from an adult woman who had mild COVID-19 (a few samples of this study predate the infection). Cell type and time point are not known.

The chain recombines TRBV20-1 with TRBJ2-2, with 7 bases fitting TRBD2. This CDR3 comprises 16 residues. The V gene's germline CDR1 is DFQATT and CDR2 SNEGSKA (reference sequence). V lost 4 bases to trimming and J lost 4 bases; unmatched junction nucleotides: 12. The chain's CDR3 is CSAKRAGTRGTGELFF. In DNA form, the CDR3 reads TGCAGTGCTAAGAGAGCGGGGACCCGAGGCACCGGGGAGCTGTTTTTT.

The table lists this clonotype with a few counts. The rearrangement uses TRBV5-1 and TRBJ2-1, with D perhaps TRBD1 (5 bases). Germline V lookup: CDR1 SGHRS, CDR2 YFSETQ. The length of the CDR3 is 19 residues. Trimming took off 2 bases at V and 2 bases at J, with 23 bases between the two ends. CDR3: CASSFPLPLRGQTYNEQFF. For the CDR3, the DNA is TGCGCCAGCAGCTTCCCACTCCCCCTAAGGGGCCAGACCTACAATGAGCAGTTCTTC.

The V call is TRBV7-8, the J call TRBJ2-3, with D possibly being TRBD2 (6 bases). Trimming cost V 1 base and J 4 bases, with 12 bases left between them. The CDR3 contains 15 residues. Germline assignment: CDR1 SGHVS and CDR2 FQNEAQ. CDR3 residues: CASSLVALAPDTQYF. The CDR3 DNA follows: TGTGCCAGCAGCTTAGTGGCACTAGCCCCAGATACGCAGTATTTT.

This chain joins TRBV30 and TRBJ1-2, with 7 bases aligning to TRBD1. Trimming took 6 bases from V and 6 from J; bases not matched to a gene: 13. The CDR3 extends over 14 amino acids. Germline CDR1 reads GTSNPN; CDR2 reads SVGIG (reference sequence). For the CDR3, the DNA is TGTGCCTGCTCAAACCAGGACAGGCGGGATGGCTACACCTTC. Amino acid sequence: CACSNQDRRDGYTF.

This chain joins TRBV27 and TRBJ2-7; D may correspond to TRBD1 or TRBD2 (5 bases each). There are 14 residues in the CDR3. From germline, CDR1 is MNHEY and CDR2 SMNVEV (reference sequence). The V gene lost 0 bases and the J gene lost 3 bases, with 9 bases spanning the gap. The CDR3 DNA reads as TGTGCCAGCAGTTTATCTGGTGGGGGCTACGAGCAGTACTTC. It yields the protein CASSLSGGGYEQYF.

The chain recombines TRBV7-9 with TRBJ2-3; 8 bases map to TRBD1. Trimming took 1 base from V and 5 from J; bases not matched to a gene: 5. In germline, CDR1 is SEHNR, CDR2 FQNEAQ (reference sequence). The length of the CDR3 is 15 residues. CDR3 nucleotide sequence: TGTGCCAGCAGCTTAGGAGCAGGGGGCGGAGATACGCAGTATTTT. Translating gives CASSLGAGGGDTQYF. The full variable domain, its missing parts supplied by reference TRBV7-9 and TRBJ2-3, is DTGVSQNPRHKITKRGQNVTFRCDPISEHNRLYWYRQTLGQGPEFLTYFQNEAQLEKSRLLSDRFSAERPKGSFSTLEIQRTEQGDSAMYLCASSLGAGGGDTQYFGPGTRLTVL.

This clonotype was counted between two and nine times. J is TRBJ2-1 and V is TRBV7-2, with D perhaps TRBD2 (6 bases). Between the trimmed V and J ends, which lost 5 bases and 10 bases, there was a span of 18 bases. Germline CDR1 SGHTA, CDR2 FQGNSA. This CDR3 is built from 14 residues. The CDR3 reads CASSPRTGRGEQFF. As DNA, the CDR3 is TGTGCCAGCAGCCCCCGGACTGGTCGGGGGGAGCAGTTCTTC.